This record concerns one T cell receptor (beta chain) sequence. Its antigen is not identified. These data originate in a study of T cells in Graves' hyperthyroidism and ophthalmopathy. Whole-study results and caveats: Blood also carried most thyroid clonotypes expanded above 0.001.

The CDR3 totals 13 residues. CDR1 and CDR2 (germline): LNHNV, YYDKDF (reference sequence). Trimming removed 5 bases from V and 4 bases from J, with 11 bases in between. The source material, RNA transcripts, was used to amplify TCR beta CDR3 regions. The HTBI primer set served for first-round RT-PCR of the TCR CDR3. TCRdb recomputed calls from the multiplex PCR reads with MiXCR, one row per CDR3 protein. The table includes about 96,000 distinct CDR3 sequences, around 50% detected once. What was sequenced was blood. This chain links TRBV15 with TRBJ1-2; weak D call: TRBD1 (5 bases). The receptor's source is a middle-aged woman with Graves' hyperthyroidism. This chain's CDR3 is CATSVNQGYGYTF. The CDR3 nucleotides are TGTGCCACCAGCGTCAACCAGGGCTATGGCTACACCTTC.